This T cell receptor (beta chain) was sequenced for a study of T cells in tuberculosis (dated by TCRdb to about 2018). With regard to the full study: To characterize T cells specific for the mycobacterial lipid antigen glucose monomycolate (GMM), the study used CD1B tetramers together with high-throughput TCR immunosequencing. General findings and caveats noted by the study authors: The stringent sort gate may have missed T cells binding the CD1B-GMM tetramer with low affinity.

After being thawed and rested overnight, PBMC were stained with GMM-loaded CD1B tetramer, a Live/Dead dye and anti-CD3, and were then sorted on a FACS Aria II. The CD1B tetramers were loaded with C32 glucose monomycolate that had been purified from Rhodococcus equi. Before cryopreservation, the PBMC used for tetramer sorting had been depleted of CD14-expressing monocytes for a separate study. From each donor, about 98,000 tetramer-negative cells were also sorted and analyzed side by side with the tetramer-positive cells. Antigen-specific T cells were sorted from a handful of healthy South African adults using GMM-loaded CD1B tetramers. Concerning this clone: No base quality values were provided; no much bigger clone lies one nucleotide off.

Because TCR-alpha and TCR-beta chains were sequenced unpaired, no chain pairing information was available. The immunoSEQ multiplex PCR assay was used to generate TCR libraries, with TCR-beta and/or TCR-alpha/delta assays applied to each sample. The Illumina high-throughput platform was used to sequence the amplified TCR libraries. The authors' analysis ran thus. Clustering and dimensionality reduction were performed using pairwise TCRdist distances among GMM-specific receptors from ex vivo sorted or in vitro expanded T cells. Sequence motifs, defined by gene usage and CDR3 content, were tested for enrichment in tetramer-positive compared with tetramer-negative populations. The table was pulled from immuneACCESS by TCRdb, which kept in-frame rearrangements only. Such tables lose some clones; where checked, under half of the loss comes from unresolved V genes, and the rest has no known cause. V and J calls and clone size come straight from that table; D and trimming were deduced from the DNA. This sample holds 88,000 or so clones; approximately 91% were observed only once. The top ten clonotypes cover about 1.9% of the sample.

This TCR derives from an adult woman with latent tuberculosis. Sequenced input: CD1b-GMM tetramer-negative cells sorted from PBMCs. Sample cell subset or site, as interpreted from the label and publication: T cells not binding CD1B-GMM tetramer, sorted from same donor.

The nucleotide sequence reads TGTGCCAGCAGCTTATTTGAGGGCCTGAACACTGAAGCTTTCTTT. This yields the protein CASSLFEGLNTEAFF. The chain uses TRBV11-2 and TRBJ1-1; no D gene is confidently identified. A distance of 10 bases separates the germline ends of V and J, which lose 2 bases and 0 bases respectively. The CDR3 runs 15 residues from the cysteine to the phenylalanine. CDR3 DNA is the only sequence kept; it has 45 bases, read in frame from the first base. CDR1 and CDR2 are read off the germline V gene as SGHAT and FQNNGV.